Below are 20 T cell receptor beta chains sequenced from a single sample in a study of beta chain features in type 1 diabetes. Points from the study as a whole: Among patients with Type 1 diabetes, TCRB CDR3s were moderately but significantly shorter in every one of the four CD4+ subsets.

For these receptors, no antigen is known. TCRB transcripts that were expressed got sequenced, as all of the isolated RNA had been reverse transcribed. This table comes from immunoSEQ multiplex PCR, and its TCRdb copy is limited to in-frame clones, with some not included. The repertoire holds more than 250,000 clones, with roughly 15% as singletons. The specimen was naive CD4+ T cells from blood. The receptors shown here come from a man between 18 and 29 years old with type 1 diabetes.

This clone was observed a handful of times. V gene TRBV6-1 combines with J gene TRBJ2-5; the match to TRBD1 covers 10 bases. Germline V gives CDR1 MNHNS, CDR2 SASEGT. Germline trimming cut 4 bases from V and 5 bases from J; bases unmatched to any gene: 4. This CDR3 has 14 residues. The CDR3 nucleotides are TGTGCCAGCAGTGTGACAGGGGGCAGGGAGACCCAGTACTTC. It translates to CASSVTGGRETQYF.

This chain connects TRBV7-9 to TRBJ1-4; TRBD1 agrees at 9 bases. The junction had 6 bases not matched to a gene; V was cut back by 5 bases and J by 8 bases. The CDR3 runs 14 residues. Germline V gene data show CDR1 as SEHNR and CDR2 as FQNEAQ (reference sequence). CDR3 coding DNA: TGTGCCAGCAGCCTCGGACAGGGGAGGGAAAAACTGTTTTTT. Residues: CASSLGQGREKLFF.

V gene TRBV30 combines with J gene TRBJ2-7; 10 bases line up with TRBD1. There are 13 residues in the CDR3. Germline loops: CDR1 GTSNPN, CDR2 SVGIG (reference sequence). After removal of 3 bases from V and 6 bases from J, the junction contained 5 bases not matched to a gene. This CDR3 reads CAWSPGQGTEQYF. The CDR3 DNA is TGTGCCTGGAGCCCGGGACAGGGGACCGAGCAGTACTTC.

This chain joins TRBV9 and TRBJ2-1, with unresolved D. Germline lookup yields CDR1 SGDLS and CDR2 YYNGEE. V was cut by 0 bases and J by 4 bases, with 8 bases left in between. CDR3 length equals 14 residues. The CDR3 spells CASSVDSRYNEQFF. In DNA form, the CDR3 reads TGTGCCAGCAGCGTAGATAGCAGATACAATGAGCAGTTCTTC.

This clone was seen more than once but under ten times. The chain has TRBV10-3 and TRBJ2-7; tentatively, D is TRBD2 (7 bases). CDR1 is ENHRY, CDR2 SYGVKD, per germline. There are 16 residues in the CDR3. The V end lost 0 bases, the J end lost 5 bases, and 17 bases lay between the germline ends. The CDR3 DNA reads TGTGCCATCAGTGAGTCGGGCTCGGGGGGCTGGAACGAGCAGTACTTC. Protein: CAISESGSGGWNEQYF.

V gene TRBV19 combines with J gene TRBJ2-3; 7 bases fit TRBD1. Per germline, CDR1 LNHDA and CDR2 SQIVND (reference sequence). The CDR3 totals 14 residues. The trim removed 4 bases at V and 3 bases at J, leaving 4 bases unmatched. CDR3 in DNA: TGTGCCAGTAGTAGAAGACAGGGTACAGATACGCAGTATTTT. Translated, it gives CASSRRQGTDTQYF.

The chain is built from TRBV7-8 and TRBJ2-7; D is unresolved. The CDR3 length is 12 residues. Per the germline V gene, CDR1 is SGHVS and CDR2 is FQNEAQ. The V gene lost 2 bases and the J gene lost 7 bases, with 9 bases spanning the gap. CDR3 loop: CASSLIVREQYF. For the CDR3, the DNA is TGTGCCAGCAGCTTAATAGTCAGGGAGCAGTACTTC.

This clone was seen only a few times. The CDR3 protein is CASGQSRETQYF. The CDR3, as DNA: TGTGCCAGCGGACAGTCCCGGGAGACCCAGTACTTC. The V and J genes are TRBV6-5 and TRBJ2-5; weak D call: TRBD1 (6 bases). This CDR3 has 12 residues. Germline loops: CDR1 MNHEY, CDR2 SVGAGI. V lost 8 bases, J lost 5 bases, and 12 bases lay in between.

In its sample, this clone was seen a few times. The chain combines TRBV6-6 with TRBJ2-1, with TRBD2 matching over 9 bases. From germline, CDR1 is MNHNY and CDR2 SVGAGI (reference sequence). The J segment lost 2 bases and the V segment lost 6 bases, leaving 8 bases of the junction unmatched. The CDR3 runs 16 residues. Written as DNA, the CDR3 is TGTGCCAGCAGGTTAAGGGCGGGAGGGGCCTACAATGAGCAGTTCTTC. Protein sequence: CASRLRAGGAYNEQFF.

J is TRBJ1-1 and V is TRBV6-6; D possibly corresponds to TRBD1 (5 bases). This CDR3 has 14 residues. Germline CDR1 and CDR2: MNHNY and SVGAGI (reference sequence). Trimming removed 1 base at V and 5 bases at J, with 11 bases between. The CDR3 spells CASSYFLGGTEAFF. DNA of the CDR3: TGTGCCAGCAGTTACTTCTTGGGGGGGACTGAAGCTTTCTTT.

A few counts support this clone. The chain is built from TRBV6-5 and TRBJ2-2, with D unresolved. CDR1 MNHEY and CDR2 SVGAGI come from the germline V gene. Trimming removed 5 bases at V and 1 base at J, with 5 bases between. The CDR3 contains 13 residues. CDR3 DNA sequence: TGTGCCAGCAGTCGTTGGAACACCGGGGAGCTGTTTTTT. It encodes CASSRWNTGELFF.

This clone has more than one count but fewer than ten. This chain joins TRBV5-1 and TRBJ2-3; 10 nucleotides agree with TRBD2. Per the germline V gene, CDR1 is SGHRS and CDR2 is YFSETQ. The length of the CDR3 is 17 residues. Trimming took 3 bases from V and 0 from J; bases not matched to a gene: 7. This CDR3 reads CASSSGTSVMSTDTQYF. The DNA for the CDR3 is TGCGCCAGCAGCTCCGGGACTAGCGTAATGAGCACAGATACGCAGTATTTT.

The chain links TRBV7-2 to TRBJ2-7; D not certain. The CDR3 contains 13 residues. CDR1 is SGHTA and CDR2 is FQGNSA in the germline V gene. V shed 5 bases and J shed 5 bases, with 13 bases lying between them. The CDR3 loop is CASSGWAFHEQYF. The CDR3 DNA sequence: TGTGCCAGCAGCGGATGGGCGTTCCACGAGCAGTACTTC.

The V and J genes are TRBV6-5 and TRBJ2-7, with 7 bases identical to TRBD2. Germline CDR1 reads MNHEY; CDR2 reads SVGAGI. The CDR3 is 16 amino acids. With V trimmed by 2 bases and J by 0 bases, 7 bases remained unmatched. The CDR3 DNA reads as TGTGCCAGCAGTTACCCTGGGAGGGACTCCTCCTACGAGCAGTACTTC. Protein sequence: CASSYPGRDSSYEQYF.

This clone has a handful of counts. This chain connects TRBV5-5 to TRBJ2-3, with 9 positions matching TRBD1. Germline V gives CDR1 SGHKS, CDR2 YYEKEE (reference sequence). The CDR3 totals 14 residues. V lost 9 bases, J lost 4 bases, and 9 bases stayed unmatched. The CDR3 DNA sequence: TGTGCCACAGGACAGGGGAGGGTGCCAGATACGCAGTATTTT. Its protein product is CATGQGRVPDTQYF.

The rearrangement uses TRBV5-1 and TRBJ1-4; perhaps TRBD1 as D (6 bases). Germline CDR1 and CDR2: SGHRS and YFSETQ. With 1 base removed from V and 10 bases from J, the gap between germline ends came to 14 bases. This CDR3 region has 14 residues. CDR3 sequence reads: CASSLIGGSAKLFF. CDR3 DNA sequence: TGCGCCAGCAGCTTGATTGGGGGCTCGGCAAAACTGTTTTTT.

A few counts support this clone. V gene TRBV5-1 combines with J gene TRBJ2-7; 12 nucleotides line up with TRBD1. This CDR3 is 16 amino acids long. In germline, CDR1 is SGHRS, CDR2 YFSETQ. The V gene end was trimmed by 4 bases and the J gene end by 7 bases; junction bases not matched to a gene: 12. CDR3 loop: CASSLNPGQGASEQYF. In DNA, the CDR3 is TGCGCCAGCAGCCTGAACCCGGGACAGGGGGCATCTGAGCAGTACTTC.

V and J are TRBV29-1 and TRBJ2-2; TRBD2 matches at 12 bases. CDR1 and CDR2 from the germline V gene are SQVTM and ANQGSEA. This CDR3 spans 16 amino acids. The V gene end was trimmed by 4 bases and the J gene end by 5 bases; junction bases not matched to a gene: 8. In DNA form, the CDR3 reads TGCAGCGTTGCTGGACTAGCGGGGAACCAAACCGGGGAGCTGTTTTTT. Its protein product is CSVAGLAGNQTGELFF.

This clone was seen only a few times. The chain combines TRBV5-1 with TRBJ2-4; TRBD2 aligns across 8 bases. V shed 4 bases and J 3 bases; nucleotides not matched to a gene: 12. Germline V gene lookup returns CDR1 SGHRS and CDR2 YFSETQ. This CDR3 contains 17 residues. In DNA, the CDR3 is TGCGCCAGCAGCCGTGTTAGGGAGGCGGGAGGCAAAAACATTCAGTACTTC. Amino acids: CASSRVREAGGKNIQYF.

The J gene is TRBJ2-3, the V gene TRBV14; 8 nucleotides align to TRBD1. The CDR3 has 17 amino acids. Germline assignment: CDR1 SGHDN and CDR2 FVKESK. Trimming removed 1 base from V and 8 bases from J; junction bases left unmatched: 14. CDR3 coding DNA: TGTGCCAGCAGCCAAGGGACAGGGTATGCATGGAGAGGTACGCAGTATTTT. Its translation: CASSQGTGYAWRGTQYF. Using reference TRBV14 and TRBJ2-3 for the parts outside the CDR3, the full variable domain is EAGVTQFPSHSVIEKGQTVTLRCDPISGHDNLYWYRRVMGKEIKFLLHFVKESKQDESGMPNNRFLAERTGGTYSTLKVQPAELEDSGVYFCASSQGTGYAWRGTQYFGPGTRLTVL.